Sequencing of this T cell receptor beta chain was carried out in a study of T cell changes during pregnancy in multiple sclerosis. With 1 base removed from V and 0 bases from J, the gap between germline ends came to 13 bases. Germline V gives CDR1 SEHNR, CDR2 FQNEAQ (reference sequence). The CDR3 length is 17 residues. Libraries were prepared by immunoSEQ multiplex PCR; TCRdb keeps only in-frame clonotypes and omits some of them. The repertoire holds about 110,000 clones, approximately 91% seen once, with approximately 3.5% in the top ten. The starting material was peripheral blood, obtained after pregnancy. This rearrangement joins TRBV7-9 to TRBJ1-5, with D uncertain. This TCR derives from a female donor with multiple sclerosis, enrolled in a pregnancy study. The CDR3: CASSLGEYWASNQPQHF. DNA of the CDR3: TGTGCCAGCAGCTTAGGAGAATACTGGGCTAGCAATCAGCCCCAGCATTTT. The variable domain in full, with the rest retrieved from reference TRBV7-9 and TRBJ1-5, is DTGVSQNPRHKITKRGQNVTFRCDPISEHNRLYWYRQTLGQGPEFLTYFQNEAQLEKSRLLSDRFSAERPKGSFSTLEIQRTEQGDSAMYLCASSLGEYWASNQPQHFGDGTRLSIL.